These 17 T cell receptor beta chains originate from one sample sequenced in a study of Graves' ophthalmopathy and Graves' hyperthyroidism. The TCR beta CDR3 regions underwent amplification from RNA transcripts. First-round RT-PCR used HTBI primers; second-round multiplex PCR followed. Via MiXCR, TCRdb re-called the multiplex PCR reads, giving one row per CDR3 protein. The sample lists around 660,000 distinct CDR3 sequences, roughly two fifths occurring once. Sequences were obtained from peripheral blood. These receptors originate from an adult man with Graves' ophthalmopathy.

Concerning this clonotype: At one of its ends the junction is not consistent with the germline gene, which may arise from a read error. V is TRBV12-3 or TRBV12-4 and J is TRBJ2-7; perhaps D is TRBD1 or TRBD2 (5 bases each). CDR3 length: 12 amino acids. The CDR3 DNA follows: TGTGCCAGCAATTGGTGGAGAGGGGAGCTGTACTTC. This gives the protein CASNWWRGELYF.

The CDR3 DNA is TGTGCCAGCAGCCCGACAGGGGTTGAGCAGTTCTTC. The encoded protein is CASSPTGVEQFF. V usage is TRBV7-8 and J usage is TRBJ2-5; 8 bases agree with TRBD1. The better agreement between TRBJ2-1 and the DNA end casts doubt on the J call. The CDR3 runs to 12 residues. Germline V gene data show CDR1 as SGHVS and CDR2 as FQNEAQ.

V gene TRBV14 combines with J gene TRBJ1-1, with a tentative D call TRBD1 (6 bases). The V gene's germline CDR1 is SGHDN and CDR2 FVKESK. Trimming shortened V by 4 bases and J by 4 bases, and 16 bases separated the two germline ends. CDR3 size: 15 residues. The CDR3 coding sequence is TGTGCCAGCAGCCCATTGGGGGCGTCGGGCACTGAAGCTTTCTTT. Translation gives CASSPLGASGTEAFF.

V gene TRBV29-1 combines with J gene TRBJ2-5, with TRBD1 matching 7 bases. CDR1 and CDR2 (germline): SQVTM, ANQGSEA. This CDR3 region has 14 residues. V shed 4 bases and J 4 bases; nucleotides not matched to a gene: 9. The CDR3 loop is CSVGPDREGETQYF. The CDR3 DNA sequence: TGCAGCGTTGGACCCGACAGGGAAGGAGAGACCCAGTACTTC.

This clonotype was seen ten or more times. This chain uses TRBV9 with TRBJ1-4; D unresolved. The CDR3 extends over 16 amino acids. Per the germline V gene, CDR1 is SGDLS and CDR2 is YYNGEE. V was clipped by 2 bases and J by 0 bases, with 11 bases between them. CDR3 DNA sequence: TGTGCCAGCAGCGTGGGCGCCAGTGCAACTAATGAAAAACTGTTTTTT. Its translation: CASSVGASATNEKLFF.

This CDR3 reads CATSDPRQGYSNQPQHF. The DNA for the CDR3 is TGTGCCACCAGTGACCCCCGACAGGGGTATAGCAATCAGCCCCAGCATTTT. V is TRBV24-1 and J is TRBJ1-5; 8 bases align to TRBD1. V was pared by 4 bases and J by 0 bases, with 7 bases of the junction left unmatched. CDR3 length equals 17 residues. Germline V gives CDR1 KGHDR, CDR2 SFDVKD.

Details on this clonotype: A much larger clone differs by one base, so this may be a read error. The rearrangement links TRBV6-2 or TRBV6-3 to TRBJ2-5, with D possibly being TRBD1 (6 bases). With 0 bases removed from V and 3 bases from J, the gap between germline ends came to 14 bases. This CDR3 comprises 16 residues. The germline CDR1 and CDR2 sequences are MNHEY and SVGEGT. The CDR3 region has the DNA TGTGCCAGCAGTTACTCGACGCGGCCAGGGGAAGAGACCCAGTACTTC. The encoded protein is CASSYSTRPGEETQYF.

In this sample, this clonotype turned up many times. The CDR3 DNA follows: TGCAGCGCCGGGGGACAGGGGTCCTACGAGCAGTACTTC. It yields the protein CSAGGQGSYEQYF. The chain couples TRBV29-1 to TRBJ2-7, with 10 bases lining up with TRBD1. Germline loops: CDR1 SQVTM, CDR2 ANQGSEA. The length of the CDR3 is 13 residues. V trimming: 7 bases; J trimming: 1 base; junction bases outside the gene matches: 4.

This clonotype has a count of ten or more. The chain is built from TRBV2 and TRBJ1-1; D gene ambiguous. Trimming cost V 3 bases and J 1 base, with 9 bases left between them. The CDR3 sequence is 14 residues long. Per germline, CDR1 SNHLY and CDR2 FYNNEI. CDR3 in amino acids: CASSDGGWNTEAFF. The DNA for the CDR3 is TGTGCCAGCAGTGACGGCGGGTGGAACACTGAAGCTTTCTTT.

The CDR3 is CAIRRADYGYTF. CDR3 coding DNA: TGTGCCATCAGGCGGGCCGACTATGGCTACACCTTC. The rearrangement links TRBV10-3 to TRBJ1-2; D is ambiguous. The V and J ends lost 6 bases and 3 bases respectively, with 8 bases between them. This CDR3 spans 12 amino acids. Per germline, CDR1 ENHRY and CDR2 SYGVKD.

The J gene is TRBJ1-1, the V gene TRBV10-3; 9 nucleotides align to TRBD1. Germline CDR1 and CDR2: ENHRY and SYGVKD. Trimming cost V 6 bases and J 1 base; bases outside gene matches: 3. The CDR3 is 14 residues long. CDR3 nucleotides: TGTGCCATCAGATCGGGACAGGGGAACACTGAAGCTTTCTTT. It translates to CAIRSGQGNTEAFF.

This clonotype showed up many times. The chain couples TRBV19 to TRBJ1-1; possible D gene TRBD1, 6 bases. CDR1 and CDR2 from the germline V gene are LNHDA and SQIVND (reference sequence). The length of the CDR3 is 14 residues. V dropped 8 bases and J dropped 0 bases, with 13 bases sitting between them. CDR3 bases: TGTGCCAGTCAGGTTGACAGGTTGAACACTGAAGCTTTCTTT. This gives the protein CASQVDRLNTEAFF.

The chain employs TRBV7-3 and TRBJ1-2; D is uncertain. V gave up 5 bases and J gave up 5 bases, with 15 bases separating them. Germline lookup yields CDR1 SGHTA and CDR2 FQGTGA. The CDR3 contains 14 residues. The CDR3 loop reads CASSVEESIYGYTF. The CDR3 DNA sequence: TGTGCCAGCAGCGTTGAAGAGTCGATTTATGGCTACACCTTC.

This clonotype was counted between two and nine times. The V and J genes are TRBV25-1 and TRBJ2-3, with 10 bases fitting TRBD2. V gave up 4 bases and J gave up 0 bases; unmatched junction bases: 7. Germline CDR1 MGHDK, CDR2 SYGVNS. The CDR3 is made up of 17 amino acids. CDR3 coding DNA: TGTGCCAGCAGTGTAGCGGGAGGCCTTACTAGCACAGATACGCAGTATTTT. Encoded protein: CASSVAGGLTSTDTQYF.

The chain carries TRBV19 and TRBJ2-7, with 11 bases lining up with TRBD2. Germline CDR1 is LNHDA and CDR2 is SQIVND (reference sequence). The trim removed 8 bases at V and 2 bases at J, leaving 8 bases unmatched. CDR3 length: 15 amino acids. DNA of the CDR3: TGTGCCAGTGGCACGTTTAGCGGGGGGGCCTACGAGCAGTACTTC. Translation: CASGTFSGGAYEQYF.

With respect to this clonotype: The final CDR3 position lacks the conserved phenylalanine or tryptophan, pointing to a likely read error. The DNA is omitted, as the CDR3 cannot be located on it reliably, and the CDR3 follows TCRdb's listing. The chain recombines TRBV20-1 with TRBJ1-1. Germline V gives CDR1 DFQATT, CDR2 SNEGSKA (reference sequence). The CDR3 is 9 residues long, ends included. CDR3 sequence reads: CSARGTAFY.

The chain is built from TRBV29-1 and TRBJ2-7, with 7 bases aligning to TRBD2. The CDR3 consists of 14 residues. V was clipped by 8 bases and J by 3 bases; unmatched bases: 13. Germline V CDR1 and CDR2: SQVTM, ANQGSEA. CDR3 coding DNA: TGCAGCTTGATAGCGGGTGGCCCTATCTACGAGCAGTACTTC. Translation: CSLIAGGPIYEQYF.